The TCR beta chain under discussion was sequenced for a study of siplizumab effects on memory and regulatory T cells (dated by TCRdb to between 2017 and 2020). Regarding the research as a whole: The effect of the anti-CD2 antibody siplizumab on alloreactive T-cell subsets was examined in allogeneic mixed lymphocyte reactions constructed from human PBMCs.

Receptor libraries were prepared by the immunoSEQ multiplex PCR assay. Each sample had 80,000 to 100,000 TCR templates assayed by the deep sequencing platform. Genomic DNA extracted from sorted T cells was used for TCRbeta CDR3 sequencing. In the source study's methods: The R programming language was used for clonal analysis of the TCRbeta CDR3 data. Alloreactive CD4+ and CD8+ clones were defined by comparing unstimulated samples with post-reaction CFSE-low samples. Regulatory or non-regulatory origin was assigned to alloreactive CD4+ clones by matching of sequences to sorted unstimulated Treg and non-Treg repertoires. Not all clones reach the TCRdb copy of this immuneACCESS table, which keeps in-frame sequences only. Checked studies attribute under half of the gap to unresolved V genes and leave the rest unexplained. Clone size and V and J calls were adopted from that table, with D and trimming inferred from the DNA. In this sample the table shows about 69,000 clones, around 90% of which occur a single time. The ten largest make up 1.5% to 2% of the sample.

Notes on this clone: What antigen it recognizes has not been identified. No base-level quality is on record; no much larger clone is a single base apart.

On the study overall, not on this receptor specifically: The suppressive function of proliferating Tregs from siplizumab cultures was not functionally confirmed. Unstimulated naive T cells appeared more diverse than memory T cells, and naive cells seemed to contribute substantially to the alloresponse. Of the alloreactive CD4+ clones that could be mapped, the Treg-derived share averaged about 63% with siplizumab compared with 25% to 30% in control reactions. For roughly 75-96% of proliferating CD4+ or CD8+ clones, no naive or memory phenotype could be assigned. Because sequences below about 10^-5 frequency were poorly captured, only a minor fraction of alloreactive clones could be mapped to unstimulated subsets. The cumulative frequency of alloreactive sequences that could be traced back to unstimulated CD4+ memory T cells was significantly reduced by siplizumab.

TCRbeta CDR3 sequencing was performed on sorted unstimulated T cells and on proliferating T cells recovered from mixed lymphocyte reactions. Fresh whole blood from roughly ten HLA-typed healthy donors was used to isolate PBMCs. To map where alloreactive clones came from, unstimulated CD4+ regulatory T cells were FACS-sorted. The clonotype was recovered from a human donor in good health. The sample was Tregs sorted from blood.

The nucleotide sequence is given as TGTGCCAGCTCACTGGACAAGTTGAACACCGGGGAGCTGTTTTTT. The resulting protein is CASSLDKLNTGELFF. The chain was built from TRBV18 and TRBJ2-2; TRBD1 could be the D gene, as 5 bases match. CDR1 and CDR2 are drawn from the germline V gene: KGHSH, LQKENI. From the cysteine through the phenylalanine, the CDR3 covers 15 amino acids. Solely the CDR3 DNA is kept, with 45 bases framed from the first base. V and J are truncated by 4 bases and 1 base respectively, leaving an intervening sequence of 10 bases. With the rest looked up from the reference TRBV18 and TRBJ2-2 genes rather than sequenced, the full variable domain is NAGVMQNPRHLVRRRGQEARLRCSPMKGHSHVYWYRQLPEEGLKFMVYLQKENIIDESGMPKERFSAEFPKEGPSILRIQQVVRGDSAAYFCASSLDKLNTGELFFGEGSRLTVL.